This TCR beta chain emerged from a study of blood T cell repertoires in COVID-19. The overall study: Sites in the United States, Italy and Spain provided acute and convalescent COVID-19 samples.

Germline loops: CDR1 MGHRA, CDR2 YSYEKL. This CDR3 has 14 amino acids. With 4 bases clipped from V and 7 bases from J, the junction kept 3 bases outside the gene matches. Per the study methods: Amplifying reference gene primers gave estimates of nucleated cell counts. Produced via immunoSEQ multiplex PCR; TCRdb's table is partial and in-frame only. V and J calls and clone size follow that table, whereas D and trimming were derived from the DNA. There are fewer than 300,000 clones in the sample; around 87% occur only once, and about 2.1% lies in the top ten. The sequence was obtained from a woman in her fifties or sixties with acute or convalescent COVID-19. The V and J genes are TRBV4-1 and TRBJ2-2, with 10 bases fitting TRBD1. Material: peripheral blood. The CDR3 bases are TGCGCCAGCAGCCCGGGACAGGGGTTCGGGGAGCTGTTTTTT. It yields the protein CASSPGQGFGELFF.